This entry lists 17 T cell receptor beta chains sequenced from one sample in a study of blood T cell repertoires in COVID-19. Repertoires were generated with immunoSEQ multiplex PCR, while TCRdb's copy carries only in-frame clones and drops some. This table has around 230,000 clones, around 88% appearing once. The source material was PBMCs or T cells enriched from blood (not recorded which). The receptors shown here come from a woman in her forties with acute COVID-19.

This clone was picked up a small number of times. The rearrangement uses TRBV6-6 and TRBJ2-7; D call uncertain. Trimming shortened V by 0 bases and J by 2 bases, and 2 bases separated the two germline ends. Germline V gives CDR1 MNHNY, CDR2 SVGAGI (reference sequence). The CDR3 is 12 residues long. CDR3 sequence (DNA): TGTGCCAGCAGTTACTCTACCTACGAGCAGTACGTC. This encodes CASSYSTYEQYV.

The chain uses TRBV11-3 and TRBJ2-3; the D gene is possibly TRBD1 (6 bases). Trimming took 4 bases from V and 3 from J, leaving 11 bases between them. The CDR3 is 14 amino acids. CDR1 and CDR2 from the germline V gene are SGHNT and YENEEA. CDR3 sequence: CASSSGAGTDTQYF. CDR3 coding DNA: TGTGCCAGCAGCTCAGGGGCTGGGACAGATACGCAGTATTTT.

CDR3 nucleotides: TGCGCCAGCAGTAATGACAGGGTTTCACCCCTCCACTTT. As protein: CASSNDRVSPLHF. The V gene is TRBV10-1, the J gene TRBJ1-6, with 7 bases fitting TRBD1. Germline loops: CDR1 WNHNN, CDR2 SYGVQD (reference sequence). The CDR3 runs 13 residues. J was trimmed by 9 bases and V by 5 bases; bases with no gene match: 4.

The chain combines TRBV14 with TRBJ2-5; the D gene is possibly TRBD2 (5 bases). Trimming took 1 base from V and 5 from J, leaving 17 bases between them. CDR3 length equals 16 residues. CDR1 SGHDN and CDR2 FVKESK come from the germline V gene. In DNA form, the CDR3 reads TGTGCCAGCAGCCAAGCACCGGGAACCCGGCGGGAGACCCAGTACTTC. Translation: CASSQAPGTRRETQYF.

V gene TRBV14 combines with J gene TRBJ1-2; D gene ambiguous. From germline, CDR1 is SGHDN and CDR2 FVKESK. CDR3 length: 13 amino acids. Trimming cost V 4 bases and J 7 bases, with 13 bases left between them. CDR3 region: CASSPLPQAGYTF. The CDR3 bases are TGTGCCAGCAGCCCACTGCCCCAGGCTGGCTACACCTTC.

The gene calls are TRBV19 and TRBJ2-2; D remains ambiguous. This CDR3 is 13 amino acids long. V shed 3 bases and J shed 6 bases, with 8 bases lying between them. Germline V CDR1 and CDR2: LNHDA, SQIVND (reference sequence). CDR3 bases: TGTGCCAGTAGTATCCTTTTAGCCGGGGAGCTGTTTTTT. This codes for CASSILLAGELFF.

V usage is TRBV5-5 and J usage is TRBJ2-6; no clear D gene. V was pared by 0 bases and J by 3 bases, with 4 bases between. Germline V CDR1 and CDR2: SGHKS, YYEKEE (reference sequence). This CDR3 region has 14 residues. CDR3 region: CASSLGYGANVLTF. As DNA, the CDR3 is TGTGCCAGCAGCTTGGGCTATGGGGCCAACGTCCTGACTTTC.

This rearrangement joins TRBV5-6 to TRBJ1-3; D might be TRBD1 (6 bases). This CDR3 has 13 residues. The V end lost 4 bases, the J end lost 8 bases, and 13 bases lay between the germline ends. Germline CDR1 and CDR2: SGHDT and YYEEEE. CDR3 sequence: CASSPTGFDTIYF. For the CDR3, the DNA is TGTGCCAGCAGCCCTACAGGGTTCGACACCATATATTTT.

On this clone: A junction boundary mismatches the germline segment, possibly from a read error. The chain employs TRBV5-4 and TRBJ2-7; maybe TRBD1 (6 bases). This CDR3 has 14 residues. Germline CDR1 reads SGHNT; CDR2 reads YYREEE (reference sequence). The CDR3 loop reads CASSSRGSSHEQYF. CDR3 sequence (DNA): TGTGCCAGCAGCTCCAGGGGCTCCTCCCACGAGCAGTACTTC.

The V and J genes are TRBV7-8 and TRBJ2-1; TRBD2 matches 7 bases. Per germline, CDR1 SGHVS and CDR2 FQNEAQ. This CDR3 is 14 amino acids long. V dropped 5 bases and J dropped 14; count of bases not matched to a gene: 15. CDR3 protein: CASSPNTGEGLKFF. CDR3 DNA sequence: TGTGCCAGCAGCCCGAATACGGGGGAGGGCCTCAAGTTCTTC. Together with reference TRBV7-8 and TRBJ2-1, the CDR3 gives the full variable domain: GAGVSQSPRYKVAKRGQDVALRCDPISGHVSLFWYQQALGQGPEFLTYFQNEAQLDKSGLPSDRFFAERPEGSVSTLKIQRTQQEDSAVYLCASSPNTGEGLKFFGPGTRLTVL.

V is TRBV4-2 and J is TRBJ1-1, with D uncertain. CDR3 length: 16 amino acids. Germline CDR1 LGHNA, CDR2 YNFKEQ. V gave up 3 bases and J gave up 5 bases, with 19 bases separating them. The CDR3 DNA follows: TGTGCCAGCAGCCAGGGCTCGATAATCGGCGGGACTGAAGCTTTCTTT. Residues: CASSQGSIIGGTEAFF.

The chain couples TRBV14 to TRBJ2-3; D perhaps matches TRBD2 (6 bases). Trimming left V 4 bases short and J 3 bases short, with 11 bases between. This CDR3 contains 14 residues. Germline V gives CDR1 SGHDN, CDR2 FVKESK. CDR3: CASSRVGGTDTQYF. The CDR3 DNA is TGTGCCAGCAGCCGAGTGGGGGGAACAGATACGCAGTATTTT.

A few counts support this clone. The V call is TRBV27, the J call TRBJ1-2; TRBD1 matches 7 bases. Germline V gene lookup returns CDR1 MNHEY and CDR2 SMNVEV (reference sequence). The CDR3 consists of 14 residues. The trim removed 6 bases at V and 3 bases at J, leaving 7 bases unmatched. CDR3 in DNA: TGTGCCAGCAGGCGCAGGGGGGCTCACTATGGCTACACCTTC. This encodes CASRRRGAHYGYTF.

The genes are TRBV3-1 (or the pseudogene TRBV3-2) and TRBJ1-5; no reliable D call. Per germline, CDR1 LGHDT and CDR2 YNNKEL (reference sequence). The CDR3 has 13 residues. The V and J ends lost 3 bases and 4 bases respectively, with 7 bases between them. The CDR3 here is CASSQRSNQPQHF. The CDR3 nucleotides read TGTGCCAGCAGCCAGCGGAGTAATCAGCCCCAGCATTTT.

V gene TRBV30 combines with J gene TRBJ2-2, with 10 bases matching TRBD2. This CDR3 contains 14 residues. Germline-derived CDR1 and CDR2 are GTSNPN and SVGIG (reference sequence). The V segment lost 2 bases and the J segment 5 bases; nucleotides outside the gene matches: 2. The CDR3 here is CAWSSGRATGELFF. The CDR3, as DNA: TGTGCCTGGAGTAGCGGGAGGGCTACCGGGGAGCTGTTTTTT.

The gene calls are TRBV7-2 and TRBJ2-5, with TRBD2 matching over 11 bases. Trimming removed 5 bases from V and 5 bases from J; junction bases left unmatched: 16. The CDR3 runs to 18 residues. Per the germline V gene, CDR1 is SGHTA and CDR2 is FQGNSA. CDR3 bases: TGTGCCAGCAGCCCCCCCTGGGGGACTAGCGGCCCTCCGGAGACCCAGTACTTC. Translated: CASSPPWGTSGPPETQYF. Based on the CDR3 plus reference TRBV7-2 and TRBJ2-5, the full variable domain is GAGVSQSPSNKVTEKGKDVELRCDPISGHTALYWYRQSLGQGLEFLIYFQGNSAPDKSGLPSDRFSAERTGGSVSTLTIQRTQQEDSAVYLCASSPPWGTSGPPETQYFGPGTRLLVL.

The CDR3 DNA sequence: TGTGCCACCAGTGTGACAGGCTTCTCCTCTGGGGCCAACGTCCTGACTTTC. This codes for CATSVTGFSSGANVLTF. V is TRBV24-1 and J is TRBJ2-6; TRBD1 is a possible D gene (6 bases). Germline values: CDR1 KGHDR, CDR2 SFDVKD. The CDR3 runs to 17 residues. V was cut by 5 bases and J by 0 bases, with 13 bases left in between.